The clone carrying this TCR beta chain was seen a handful of times. What it recognizes is unknown. Cells stained for CD3, CD4, CD8, CD45RA and CD27 were sorted into four subsets. The record originates from a study of naive and memory T cell subsets. Findings and caveats of the study: Diversity fell and Gini index rose from naive through CM, EM, EMRA. Especially in CD8 cells, naive repertoires contained a few larger clonotypes, possibly CD45RA-re-expressing memory cells. Clonotypes are single alpha or beta chains, not paired receptors.

J gave up 8 bases and V 3 bases, and 2 bases lay outside the gene matches. CDR3 size: 12 residues. The germline V gene has CDR1 SGHRS and CDR2 YFSETQ. Both TRBC1 and TRBC2 were covered by a beta constant-region primer of two equimolar oligonucleotides. Ligated cDNA was amplified by four rounds of PCR with nested alpha and beta constant-region primers and SP2. Ligation attached a single-stranded oligonucleotide with a 12-nucleotide UMI and the SP2 primer to the cDNA 3' end. MiXCR, applied by TCRdb to the UMI-ligation and nested PCR reads, yields one record per CDR3 protein. The repertoire holds over 130,000 distinct CDR3 sequences, with approximately 18% as singletons.

The TCR originated in a human donor in good health. The V and J genes are TRBV5-1 and TRBJ1-1, with 9 bases identical to TRBD1. The sequencing input was naive CD8+ T cells from blood. Here the CDR3 DNA reads TGCGCCAGCAGCTGGACAGGGGCAGAAGCTTTCTTT. Translation: CASSWTGAEAFF. Full variable domain (rest looked up from reference TRBV5-1 and TRBJ1-1): KAGVTQTPRYLIKTRGQQVTLSCSPISGHRSVSWYQQTPGQGLQFLFEYFSETQRNKGNFPGRFSGRQFSNSRSEMNVSTLELGDSALYLCASSWTGAEAFFGQGTRLTVV.